Listed below are T cell receptor beta chains from one sample, sequenced in a study of blood T cell repertoires in COVID-19. The repertoire was sequenced with immunoSEQ multiplex PCR; TCRdb's copy has only in-frame clones and lacks some. The sample shows 130,000 or so clones, over 55% of them seen only once. Specimen: peripheral blood. These receptors were obtained from a woman between 70 and 85 years old with acute or convalescent COVID-19. Each CDR3 is given with its conserved first and last residue. A clone size is listed for some rows: how often the clone was seen (once, few, many), or a class if it is expanded.

TRBV5-4	TRBJ1-2	15	.	CASSLITGGPYGYTF
TRBV10-3	TRBJ2-2	16	.	CAISRRQGENPGELFF
TRBV7-2	TRBJ2-3	17	.	CASSLVVQVPSTDTQYF
TRBV27	TRBJ2-7	14	.	CASRGRTGGYEQYF
TRBV7-8	TRBJ2-5	15	.	CASSTSRARGETQYF
TRBV6-1	TRBJ1-1	15	.	CASSDRDSLNTEAFF
TRBV9	TRBJ1-6	15	.	CASSVQGAYNSPLHF
TRBV29-1	TRBJ1-5	14	few	CSVGETNSNQPQHF
TRBV6-6	TRBJ2-7	14	.	CASSYGRGGAEQYF
TRBV27	TRBJ1-5	13	.	CASSLGGSQPQHF
TRBV25-1	TRBJ2-1	15	once	CASSEGGGLYNEQFF
TRBV10-1	TRBJ1-5	13	few	CASSELRGQPQHF
TRBV3-1/TRBV3-2	TRBJ1-2	12	.	CASSQAGRSYTF
TRBV30	TRBJ2-3	14	.	CAWSVGGSTDTQYF
TRBV4-1	TRBJ2-1	16	.	CASSQALAGGPGEQFF
TRBV27	TRBJ1-6	12	many	CASRRTDSPLHF
TRBV11-2	TRBJ2-3	17	once	CASSLDFWDRGTDTQYF
TRBV27	TRBJ2-5	14	.	CASSRLEDQETQYF
TRBV12-3/TRBV12-4	TRBJ1-2	13	.	CASSPGQNYGYTF
TRBV19	TRBJ2-1	13	once	CASSTTGEDEQFF
TRBV6-1	TRBJ2-7	15	.	CASSDQGTGDYEQYF
TRBV6-5	TRBJ2-3	13	.	CASLQGRWDTQYF
TRBV3-1/TRBV3-2	TRBJ2-1	16	many	CASSQVSSGSRGEQFF
TRBV28	TRBJ1-2	14	.	CASSFLTGGSGYTF
TRBV28	TRBJ1-6	16	.	CASSLYTGTIDSPLHF
TRBV10-1	TRBJ2-3	16	.	CASSRGLAGSTDTQYF
TRBV6-5	TRBJ1-1	14	.	CASSYSLRGTEAFF
TRBV19	TRBJ2-3	17	.	CASSPGTSGRRVDTQYF
TRBV4-3	TRBJ2-1	15	.	CASSQGLVSGNEQFF
TRBV19	TRBJ1-5	16	few	CASSIARAVINQPQHF
TRBV12-3/TRBV12-4	TRBJ1-2	13	.	CASTGQGDYGYTF
TRBV24-1	TRBJ2-2	14	.	CATSPSVGNGELFF
TRBV9	TRBJ1-3	14	.	CASSVDHAGNTIYF
TRBV5-5	TRBJ2-1	16	.	CASSSRVAGALGEQFF
TRBV5-1	TRBJ2-7	14	.	CASSLEGQNYEQYF
TRBV6-5	TRBJ2-1	12	.	CASSRQGNEQFF
TRBV7-8	TRBJ2-7	13	.	CASSAVPNYEQYF
TRBV9	TRBJ2-7	14	.	CASSVRDNSYEQYF
TRBV14	TRBJ2-5	16	.	CASSQVAGPAQETQYF
TRBV5-5	TRBJ2-2	14	.	CASSLGQGVGELFF
TRBV5-4	TRBJ2-7	15	.	CASSVQSGSYYEQYF
TRBV18	TRBJ1-1	13	.	CASSPTREAEAFF
TRBV2	TRBJ2-1	16	few	CASSPTGQISYNEQFF
TRBV10-2	TRBJ2-1	12	few	CASTTGGNEQFF
TRBV7-2	TRBJ2-2	16	once	CASSSRQGVSSGELFF
TRBV19	TRBJ2-3	14	.	CASSGRVGTDTQYF
TRBV18	TRBJ1-5	14	few	CASSPQGDNQPQHF
TRBV6-5	TRBJ1-1	13	.	CASLRGVASEAFF
TRBV6-1	TRBJ1-1	15	few	CASSEGYDRNTEAFF
TRBV28	TRBJ2-7	12	few	CASRTGFYEQYF
TRBV3-1/TRBV3-2	TRBJ1-4	15	few	CASSQEAQANEKLFF
TRBV28	TRBJ2-3	15	.	CASSFFSRAGDTQYF
TRBV18	TRBJ1-3	17	.	CASSQRVQGPSGNTIYF
TRBV6-2/TRBV6-3	TRBJ2-2	13	.	CASSKGVTGELFF
TRBV18	TRBJ1-3	17	.	CASSPRSGAREGNTIYF